These T cell receptor beta chains were read from a single sample in a study of blood T cell repertoires in COVID-19. Sequencing was performed with immunoSEQ multiplex PCR; in TCRdb, only in-frame clones are kept and a portion is missing. The table has approximately 200,000 clones, 89% seen once; the top ten hold 2% to 2.5%. The sequenced sample consisted of PBMCs or T cells enriched from blood (not recorded which). These receptors came from a woman aged 35 to 49 with acute COVID-19. CDR3s include the opening cysteine and the closing phenylalanine or tryptophan. Each record gives: V gene, clone size, D gene, J gene, CDR3 DNA, CDR3 protein. The D gene is left open where the match is weak. Clone size appears in some rows only: once, few, many, or a class for an expanded clone.

>TRBV7-8|.|TRBD1|TRBJ1-5
TGTGCCAGCAACGAAGGGACAGGGGGCTTTTATCAGCCCCAGCATTTT
CASNEGTGGFYQPQHF
>TRBV2|.|.|TRBJ1-1
TGTGCCAGCAGGGGCGAAATTGTCATCACTGAAGCTTTCTTT
CASRGEIVITEAFF
>TRBV19|.|.|TRBJ1-3
TGTGCCAGCACTTTTGGGGCGCAGTTCTCTGGAAACACCATATATTTT
CASTFGAQFSGNTIYF
>TRBV27|few|TRBD2|TRBJ2-3
TGTGCCAGCTCCTTGTCGGCCAGCGGGGGGGGATATACGCAGTATTTT
CASSLSASGGGYTQYF
>TRBV7-6|.|.|TRBJ1-6
TGTGCCAGCAGCAGCAGGGGTTCCTATAATTCACCCCTCCACTTT
CASSSRGSYNSPLHF
>TRBV12-5|.|TRBD1|TRBJ1-1
TGTGCTAGTGGCCGGACAGGGTTCACTGAAGCTTTCTTT
CASGRTGFTEAFF
>TRBV27|.|.|TRBJ2-4
TGTGCCAGCACCGACATATACATTCAGTACTTC
CASTDIYIQYF
>TRBV2|once|.|TRBJ2-3
TGTGCCAGCGTAGCGGATTTTACAGATACGCAGTATTTT
CASVADFTDTQYF
>TRBV7-8|.|TRBD2|TRBJ2-1
TGTGCCAGCAGCCGAGCTCCGGGACTAGCGGGAGTTAACTACAATGAGCAGTTCTTC
CASSRAPGLAGVNYNEQFF
>TRBV28|.|TRBD1|TRBJ1-6
TGTGCCAGCAGGGACAGGGCAGCTTCACCCCTCCACTTT
CASRDRAASPLHF
>TRBV5-1|.|TRBD2|TRBJ2-3
TGCGCCAGCAGCTTGGCGAGCGGGGGGACTAGCACAGATACGCAGTATTTT
CASSLASGGTSTDTQYF
>TRBV5-1|.|.|TRBJ2-3
TGCGCCAGCAGCTTGGGACTGACTACAGATACGCAGTATTTT
CASSLGLTTDTQYF
>TRBV14|many|.|TRBJ2-7
TGTGCCAGCAGCGTGGGACAACACTACGAGCAGTACTTC
CASSVGQHYEQYF
>TRBV2|.|.|TRBJ2-7
TGTGCCAGCTCTTTGGATCCGGGACAGTTTATGAGGGGAGGCGAGCAGTACTTC
CASSLDPGQFMRGGEQYF
>TRBV6-5|.|TRBD1|TRBJ2-3
TGTGCCAGCAGCCTCAGACAGGGGGCGGCAGATACGCAGTATTTT
CASSLRQGAADTQYF
>TRBV2|.|TRBD2|TRBJ2-5
TGTGCCAGCAGTGAAGATGGGCTAGCGGGAATAGAGACCCAGTACTTC
CASSEDGLAGIETQYF
>TRBV28|.|TRBD1|TRBJ1-5
TGTGCCAGCAGGCATCATCCGAGACAGGGCTATCAGCCCCAGCATTTT
CASRHHPRQGYQPQHF
>TRBV2|.|TRBD2|TRBJ2-1
TGTGCCAGCAGTGAAGCGCGGACTAGCGGGAGAAATGAGCAGTTCTTC
CASSEARTSGRNEQFF
>TRBV27|.|TRBD2|TRBJ2-1
TGTGCCAGCAGTTTTAGCGGGATCTCCTACAATGAGCAGTTCTTC
CASSFSGISYNEQFF
>TRBV7-9|.|TRBD1|TRBJ1-1
TGTGCCAGCAGCTTAGCGACAGGGATGAACACTGAAGCTTTCTTT
CASSLATGMNTEAFF
>TRBV7-6|.|.|TRBJ1-4
TGTGCCAGCAGCTTAGGAGGCCAGCTTAATGAAAAACTGTTTTTT
CASSLGGQLNEKLFF
>TRBV18|.|TRBD1|TRBJ2-2
TGTGCCAGCTCACCACCGTATCCAGGGGGCTCTGGCACCGGGGAGCTGTTTTTT
CASSPPYPGGSGTGELFF
>TRBV7-2|.|.|TRBJ2-1
TGTGCCAGCAGCTCTACCGGGAGTTTCACCAATGAGCAGTTCTTC
CASSSTGSFTNEQFF
>TRBV9|.|.|TRBJ2-3
TGTGCCAGCAGCGTAGCGGGAGTCATCACAGATACGCAGTATTTT
CASSVAGVITDTQYF
>TRBV4-1|.|.|TRBJ1-1
TGCGCCAGCAGCCAACGGCCAGGGGTGAACACTGAAGCTTTCTTT
CASSQRPGVNTEAFF
>TRBV11-1|.|TRBD1|TRBJ2-1
TGTGCCAGCAGCCCAGGACAGGGCGATGAGCAGTTCTTC
CASSPGQGDEQFF
>TRBV27|.|.|TRBJ2-1
TGTGCCAGCAGTTTAAGGTTCCACCCCCAGCGGCCTCCCGAAGACAATGAGCAGTTCTTC
CASSLRFHPQRPPEDNEQFF
>TRBV5-1|.|.|TRBJ2-1
TGCGCCAGCAGCTTAACTCTGTCCTCCTACAATGAGCAGTTCTTC
CASSLTLSSYNEQFF
>TRBV19|.|TRBD1|TRBJ1-2
TGTGCCAGTAGTACCCCCCGGGACAGGGCGAATGGCTACACCTTC
CASSTPRDRANGYTF
>TRBV19|.|.|TRBJ1-1
TGTGCCAGTAAACCCGTTTGGAAACAGACGTACACTGAAGCTTTCTTT
CASKPVWKQTYTEAFF
>TRBV18|.|.|TRBJ1-4
TGTGCCAGCTCACCGGCCCAGGGTACAACTAATGAAAAACTGTTTTTT
CASSPAQGTTNEKLFF
>TRBV20-1|.|.|TRBJ2-3
TGCAGTGCTAGTTTTAGGGGTCCCGCAGATACGCAGTATTTT
CSASFRGPADTQYF
>TRBV7-9|.|.|TRBJ1-4
TGTGCCAGCCGCCTGGGGGGGATTAATGAAAAACTGTTTTTT
CASRLGGINEKLFF
>TRBV5-8|.|TRBD1|TRBJ2-2
TGTGCCAGCAGGGACAGGGTGAACACCGGGGAGCTGTTTTTT
CASRDRVNTGELFF
>TRBV2|.|.|TRBJ1-4
TGTGCCAGCAGTGAAGCTGGGGGCTATAAGGAAAAACTGTTTTTT
CASSEAGGYKEKLFF
>TRBV9|.|.|TRBJ1-3
TGTGCCAGCAGCGTAGATTGGGGCGGAATTGGAAACACCATATATTTT
CASSVDWGGIGNTIYF
>TRBV2|.|TRBD1|TRBJ2-6
TGTGCCAGCACCGGGACAGGGCTTTCTGGGGCCAACGTCCTGACTTTC
CASTGTGLSGANVLTF
>TRBV29-1|.|TRBD2|TRBJ2-1
TGCAGCGCCGAACCGACTAGCGGGAGGGCTAATGAGCAGTTCTTC
CSAEPTSGRANEQFF
>TRBV19|.|TRBD1|TRBJ1-1
TGTGCCAGTTCTGGGACAGGGTTTACGATCGCTGAAGCTTTCTTT
CASSGTGFTIAEAFF
>TRBV4-1|once|TRBD1|TRBJ2-4
TGCGCCAGCAGCCAGAGACAGGGCGACGTAGCCAAAAACATTCAGTACTTC
CASSQRQGDVAKNIQYF
>TRBV9|.|.|TRBJ1-1
TGTGCCAGCAGCCCCCTAGAGAACACTGAAGCTTTCTTT
CASSPLENTEAFF
>TRBV3-1/TRBV3-2|.|.|TRBJ1-2
TGTGCCAGCAGCCAAGCGGCGGGGAGCATTCACTATGGCTACACCTTC
CASSQAAGSIHYGYTF